This T cell receptor (beta chain) is from a study of blood T cells in healthy people across ages (dated by TCRdb to about 2015). Background for the entire study: In model experiments, template switching captured about one uniquely barcoded TCR beta cDNA molecule for every two T cells. The study measured age-related changes in TCR beta repertoire diversity using deep sequencing normalized with unique cDNA molecular identifiers. The donors were split into four age groups: young (average roughly 15 years), middle-aged (roughly 40), aged (approximately 60) and long-lived (under 90). Donors of different ages were randomly distributed across sequencing lanes to avoid experimental bias. Using the same blood draw, the study looked at two additional independent replicas of 1 million unique cDNA reads for two donors, one aged 18 to 30 and the other aged 80 or older.

This clonotype came up once. Its specific antigen is unknown. Base qualities are not provided; no much larger clone lies one nucleotide away. One read represents weak support. Libraries came from 5' RACE. The run used an Illumina HiSeq 2500. A second about 7 to 11 cycle PCR used a sample-barcoded 5' primer and a J-beta primer mix. Each TCR beta cDNA molecule received a unique molecular identifier from a template-switch 5' adaptor carrying 12 random nucleotides. Each sample yielded at least 2.5 million CDR3-containing paired-end reads. First-strand cDNA synthesis was performed from all RNA using the Mint cDNA synthesis kit, with priming by a TRBC-specific oligonucleotide. Following uracil-DNA glycosylase treatment, all cDNA underwent a first 18-cycle PCR with the universal primers M1SS and BC2_uni_R. Processing in the source paper ran as follows. Each sample was normalized by randomly selecting 1 million high-quality reads, each carrying a distinct molecular identifier. Reads sharing molecular identifiers were discarded rather than binned into consensus sequences. MiTCR, set to a Q25 quality threshold and the strictest error-elimination algorithm, was used for CDR3 identification, clonotype clustering and error correction. A nonparametric unseen species model with Euler transformation was used to estimate lower-bound total TCR beta diversity. The public sequencing data were trimmed at Q25 with fastp and processed into clonotypes with MiXCR by TCRdb, which kept only in-frame beta chains. When rows share a CDR3 protein, they turn into one entry using the most common DNA and genes. Here the V and J calls rest on TCRdb's processing, not on the authors' analysis. For this sample there are about 680,000 distinct CDR3 sequences; roughly 50% appear just once. 30% to 35% of the sample goes to the ten largest clones.

Spanning cysteine to phenylalanine, the CDR3 consists of 16 amino acids. Of all the DNA, just the CDR3 is kept, 48 bases in frame from base 1. The junction carries 12 bases between V and J, which are trimmed by 3 bases and 1 base respectively. CDR1 and CDR2 are read off the germline V gene as MNHEY and SVGEGT. What the research found in general, with its limitations: A strong correlation was found between observed TCR beta diversity and the percentage of naive T cells measured by flow cytometry. Compared with the aged group, the long-lived group had more naive CD4+ T cells, fewer expanded clones and increased TCR diversity, a pattern suggesting age selection. Conclusive comparison of naive and antigen-experienced compartments was prevented by the profiling of bulk unsorted PBMCs. As age increased, observed TCR beta diversity per million T cells dropped in a roughly linear way, and a significant reduction was already evident by age approximately 40. Estimates of total diversity based on one million sequenced T cells were considered lower bounds and underestimates. The CMV infection status of donors was not known, potentially confounding age-related changes in expanded clonotypes.

Systemically healthy Caucasian individuals from Russia, around 38 in total and aged roughly 6 to 100 years, were included as donors. Around 10 milliliters of peripheral blood were collected from each donor into EDTA-treated Vacutainer tubes. Ficoll-Paque density-gradient centrifugation was used to isolate PBMCs, with at least 7 million per sample. Trizol reagent was used to extract total RNA from PBMCs, with at least 6 micrograms per sample. The percentages of naive CD45RAhigh/CD27high T cells were determined by flow cytometry on a PBMC aliquot from every donor. The sequence joins TRBV6-2 or TRBV6-3 to TRBJ2-2, with an unclear D gene assignment. The sample was blood. The sequence was obtained from a woman aged 55-70 years in good health. The CDR3 protein: CASSYLGRKNTGELFF. The sequence in DNA is TGTGCCAGCAGTTATTTGGGCCGAAAGAACACCGGGGAGCTGTTTTTT.